These 14 T cell receptor beta chains were all obtained from the same sample, sequenced in a study of PD-1 blockade in classical Hodgkin lymphoma. Brentuximab vedotin exposure varied, and every patient relapsed after autologous stem cell transplantation. Here immunoSEQ multiplex PCR was the method, and the copy in TCRdb shows in-frame clones only, minus some. The sample has under 60,000 clones, around 78% seen once. The sequences come from peripheral blood mononuclear cells (PBMCs), collected before the second cycle of nivolumab. These receptors were obtained from a human donor with classical Hodgkin lymphoma.

This chain connects TRBV11-2 to TRBJ2-5; a weak D match, TRBD1 (5 bases). The CDR3 spans 15 residues. Germline V gene lookup returns CDR1 SGHAT and CDR2 FQNNGV. The germline V and J ends were trimmed by 5 bases and 3 bases, with 16 bases remaining between them. The DNA of the CDR3 is TGTGCCAGCAGCACCGGGCAGGGAAGTAAAGAGACCCAGTACTTC. Amino acid sequence: CASSTGQGSKETQYF.

V is TRBV14 and J is TRBJ2-7, with D perhaps matching TRBD2 (6 bases). The CDR3 consists of 17 residues. Trimming removed 4 bases from V and 2 bases from J, with 21 bases in between. Germline V lookup: CDR1 SGHDN, CDR2 FVKESK. The CDR3 nucleotides read TGTGCCAGCAGCCGGGGCCCTGGACTATCCGTCACCTACGAGCAGTACTTC. The encoded protein is CASSRGPGLSVTYEQYF.

A few counts support this clone. The chain joins TRBV5-1 to TRBJ2-7, with D possibly TRBD2 on 5 matching bases. Trimming shortened V by 4 bases and J by 6 bases, and 14 bases separated the two germline ends. Per germline, CDR1 SGHRS and CDR2 YFSETQ. This CDR3 has 13 amino acids. The CDR3 coding sequence is TGCGCCAGCAGCCGACCAGACGGAGGCGAGCAGTACTTC. It codes for CASSRPDGGEQYF.

This chain links TRBV4-2 with TRBJ2-7; 11 nucleotides align to TRBD1. Germline V gives CDR1 LGHNA, CDR2 YNFKEQ. CDR3 length: 15 amino acids. V trimming: 5 bases; J trimming: 3 bases; junction bases outside the gene matches: 6. CDR3 loop: CASSIRDRGFYEQYF. DNA for the CDR3: TGTGCCAGCAGCATCCGGGACAGGGGGTTCTACGAGCAGTACTTC.

The J gene is TRBJ2-2, the V gene TRBV6-1; no clear D. V was cut by 6 bases and J by 0 bases, with 8 bases left in between. CDR1 is MNHNS, CDR2 SASEGT, per germline. CDR3 size: 14 residues. CDR3 sequence (DNA): TGTGCCAGCAGAGACTTGGCGAACACCGGGGAGCTGTTTTTT. Its translation: CASRDLANTGELFF.

This chain connects TRBV25-1 to TRBJ2-5; 9 bases match TRBD1. The trim removed 4 bases at V and 4 bases at J, leaving 4 bases unmatched. Germline values: CDR1 MGHDK, CDR2 SYGVNS. This CDR3 has 14 residues. CDR3 nucleotides: TGTGCCAGCAGTGTTCCGGGACAGGGAGAGACCCAGTACTTC. Amino acid sequence: CASSVPGQGETQYF.

CDR3 residues: CASSTGTGGVLETQYF. The CDR3 DNA reads TGTGCCAGCAGCACCGGGACAGGGGGTGTATTAGAGACCCAGTACTTC. The chain couples TRBV7-2 to TRBJ2-5; 11 nucleotides line up with TRBD1. The CDR3 has 16 amino acids. Per the germline V gene, CDR1 is SGHTA and CDR2 is FQGNSA. V was pared by 5 bases and J by 4 bases, with 9 bases of the junction left unmatched.

The V call is TRBV11-2, the J call TRBJ2-2; D is unresolved. V was shortened by 5 bases and J by 5 bases, with 18 bases between the two germline ends. This CDR3 spans 16 amino acids. In germline, CDR1 is SGHAT, CDR2 FQNNGV. Here the CDR3 reads CASSEVAERYTGELFF. The CDR3 nucleotides read TGTGCCAGCAGCGAAGTGGCCGAGCGCTATACCGGGGAGCTGTTTTTT.

The chain is built from TRBV7-8 and TRBJ1-1, with D perhaps TRBD1 (5 bases). CDR1 and CDR2 from the germline V gene are SGHVS and FQNEAQ. Trimming removed 4 bases at V and 2 bases at J, with 11 bases between. CDR3 length: 14 residues. CDR3 nucleotides: TGTGCCAGCAGCTGGCAACAGGCAAACACTGAAGCTTTCTTT. This sequence encodes CASSWQQANTEAFF.

In the case of this clone: A far larger clone differs by one base, so this is likely a read error. Other DNA sequences in this specimen translate into the identical CDR3. V is TRBV7-2 and J is TRBJ2-7; D is possibly TRBD2 (5 bases). Trimming left V 5 bases short and J 0 bases short, with 17 bases between. The CDR3 has 16 residues. Germline CDR1 reads SGHTA; CDR2 reads FQGNSA. The CDR3 DNA reads as TGTGCCAGCAGCCAAGGTCTAGCTATAAGCTCCTACGAGCAGTACTTC. This encodes CASSQGLAISSYEQYF.

V and J are TRBV19 and TRBJ1-2; no reliable D call. CDR3 length: 15 amino acids. With 3 bases removed from V and 2 bases from J, the gap between germline ends came to 13 bases. Germline CDR1 LNHDA, CDR2 SQIVND (reference sequence). CDR3 sequence: CASSIRVPANYGYTF. The CDR3 DNA follows: TGTGCCAGTAGTATCCGGGTCCCTGCCAACTATGGCTACACCTTC.

This chain connects TRBV27 to TRBJ2-3; D assignment may be TRBD1 or TRBD2 (7 bases each). Germline V CDR1 and CDR2: MNHEY, SMNVEV (reference sequence). V lost 3 bases and J 4 bases, leaving 14 bases between the germline ends. This CDR3 has 15 residues. The CDR3 nucleotides read TGTGCCAGCAGTTTTAGGGGAGGGGGCGCAGATACGCAGTATTTT. Translating gives CASSFRGGGADTQYF.

Concerning this clone: This sequence may be a read error, since a much larger clone differs from it by one base. The chain carries TRBV11-2 and TRBJ1-2; 10 bases align to TRBD1. This CDR3 has 17 residues. The junction had 10 bases not matched to a gene; V was cut back by 2 bases and J by 4 bases. Germline CDR1 reads SGHAT; CDR2 reads FQNNGV. The CDR3 is CASSLNGTGAFLYGYTF. The CDR3 DNA reads as TGTGCCAGCAGCTTAAATGGGACAGGGGCCTTCCTCTATGGCTACACCTTC.

Only one count was recorded for this clone. The J gene is TRBJ2-1, the V gene TRBV6-5; either TRBD1 or TRBD2 may supply D (6 bases each). Trimming pared 7 bases from V and 8 bases from J, leaving 15 bases between. CDR3 length equals 13 residues. Germline CDR1 MNHEY, CDR2 SVGAGI. The CDR3 loop reads CASTEGGRDEQFF. In DNA, the CDR3 is TGTGCCAGCACCGAAGGGGGGAGAGATGAGCAGTTCTTC.